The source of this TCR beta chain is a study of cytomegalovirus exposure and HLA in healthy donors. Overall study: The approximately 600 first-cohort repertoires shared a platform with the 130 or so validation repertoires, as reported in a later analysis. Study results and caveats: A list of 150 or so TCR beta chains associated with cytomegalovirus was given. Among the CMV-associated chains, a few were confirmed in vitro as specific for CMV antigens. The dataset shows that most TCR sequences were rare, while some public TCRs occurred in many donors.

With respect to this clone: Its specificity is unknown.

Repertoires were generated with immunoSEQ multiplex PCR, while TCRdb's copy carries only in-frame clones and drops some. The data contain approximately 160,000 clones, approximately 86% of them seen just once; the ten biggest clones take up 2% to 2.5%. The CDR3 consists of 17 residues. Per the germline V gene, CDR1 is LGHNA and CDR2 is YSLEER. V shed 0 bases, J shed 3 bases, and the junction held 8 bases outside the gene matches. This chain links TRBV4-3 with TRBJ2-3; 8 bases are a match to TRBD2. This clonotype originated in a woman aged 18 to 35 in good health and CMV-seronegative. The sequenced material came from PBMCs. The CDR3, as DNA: TGCGCCAGCAGCCAAGATGTAGCGGGGCTGGCGACAGATACGCAGTATTTT. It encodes CASSQDVAGLATDTQYF.